This TCR beta chain came from a study of blood T cell repertoires in COVID-19. Study as a whole: PBMCs, B-cell-depleted T cells, or T cells were the source of the cDNA or gDNA that made up the material.

The length of the CDR3 is 12 residues. Germline lookup yields CDR1 SQVTM and CDR2 ANQGSEA. V gave up 4 bases and J gave up 3 bases, with 10 bases separating them. Cohorts were based on clinical histories the participants reported. As handled by the study authors: Reference gene primer amplification in the assay estimated nucleated cell counts. TCRdb keeps only in-frame clones here, not all; method: immunoSEQ multiplex PCR. V, J and clone size reflect that table, while D and trimming were determined from the DNA. Of hundreds of thousands of clones listed, around 89% are singletons. The V call is TRBV29-1, the J call TRBJ2-7; D call uncertain. The TCR originated in a woman in her thirties or forties with acute COVID-19. The sample taken for sequencing was PBMCs or T cells enriched from blood (not recorded which). For the CDR3, the DNA is TGCAGCGTTGTCTACGGAGACTACGAGCAGTACTTC. It specifies CSVVYGDYEQYF.